Here is one T cell receptor beta chain with its context. One junction end disagrees with the germline gene, perhaps due to a read error. This sample is drawn from a study of shared clonotypes between healthy human individuals. Assay: immunoSEQ multiplex PCR; the TCRdb copy retains only in-frame clones and omits some. The data contain 180,000 or so clones, 80% to 95% of them singletons. The CDR3 is made up of 15 amino acids. The germline CDR1 and CDR2 sequences are MNHNS and SASEGT. The chain combines TRBV6-1 with TRBJ1-5; D remains ambiguous. The sequence was collected from a young woman in good health. The sequencing sample was made of naive CD4+ T cells sorted from blood. Noted subset: CD45RA+ positively selected. The CDR3 bases are TGTGCCAGCAGTGGAGGGCCAGTAAGCAATCAGCCCCGGCATTTT. Encoded protein: CASSGGPVSNQPRHF.